Included here is one TCR beta chain sequence, with context. Its antigen is undetermined. The data belong to a study of Ad26.COV2.S vaccination and SARS-CoV-2 variants. Study-level background: The donor belonged to the COV1001 Ad26.COV2.S trial arm. Participants got Ad26.COV2.S intramuscularly, once or twice 56 days apart. Study-wide points: Responses of spike-specific T cells (both CD8+ and CD4+) reportedly showed substantial breadth after vaccination. Participants given vaccine showed non-spike TCR breadth similar to that of placebo recipients.

V gave up 4 bases and J gave up 3 bases; unmatched junction bases: 4. This CDR3 is 15 amino acids long. Germline assignment: CDR1 LNHDA and CDR2 SQIVND (reference sequence). Treatment: around 19 received Ad26.COV2.S at low or high dose, single or two shots; 5 received placebo; per-sample allocation not given. Day 63 after the first injection of vaccine or placebo was the sampling time. Sequenced by immunoSEQ multiplex PCR; TCRdb stores in-frame clones only, minus some. The table lists more than 300,000 clones, about 89% of them singletons. The starting material was peripheral blood, obtained in a trial of Ad26.COV2.S vaccine versus placebo. The rearrangement links TRBV19 to TRBJ1-2; 11 nucleotides match TRBD1. The source is a person between 18 and 65 years old who received the Ad26.COV2.S COVID-19 vaccine or a placebo. The CDR3 DNA reads TGTGCCAGTAGTAGCAGGGGACAGGGGGACTATGGCTACACCTTC. As protein: CASSSRGQGDYGYTF.